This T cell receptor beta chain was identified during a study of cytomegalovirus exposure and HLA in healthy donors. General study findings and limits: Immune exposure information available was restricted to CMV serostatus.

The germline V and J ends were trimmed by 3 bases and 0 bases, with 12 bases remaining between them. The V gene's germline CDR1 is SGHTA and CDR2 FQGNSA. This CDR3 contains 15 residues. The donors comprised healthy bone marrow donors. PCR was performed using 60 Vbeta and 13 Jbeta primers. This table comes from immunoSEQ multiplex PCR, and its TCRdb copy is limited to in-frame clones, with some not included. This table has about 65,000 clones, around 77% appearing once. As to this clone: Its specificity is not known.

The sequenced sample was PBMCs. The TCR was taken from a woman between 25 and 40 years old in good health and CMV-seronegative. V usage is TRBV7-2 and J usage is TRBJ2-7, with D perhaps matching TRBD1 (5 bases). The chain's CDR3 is CASSFQQASSYEQYF. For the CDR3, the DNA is TGTGCCAGCAGCTTCCAACAGGCGAGCTCCTACGAGCAGTACTTC.